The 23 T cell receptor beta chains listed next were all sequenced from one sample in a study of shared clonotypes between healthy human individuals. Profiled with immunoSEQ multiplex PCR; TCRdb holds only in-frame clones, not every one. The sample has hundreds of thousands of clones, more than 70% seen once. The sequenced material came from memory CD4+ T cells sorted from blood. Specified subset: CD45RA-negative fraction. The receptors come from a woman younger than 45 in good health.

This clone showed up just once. CDR3 in amino acids: CASSRGLAGVSDTQYF. For the CDR3, the DNA is TGTGCCAGCAGCCGGGGACTAGCGGGAGTAAGTGATACGCAGTATTTT. The rearrangement uses TRBV7-8 and TRBJ2-3, with 14 bases identical to TRBD2. With V trimmed by 5 bases and J by 6 bases, 7 bases remained unmatched. The CDR3 extends over 16 amino acids. Germline CDR1 SGHVS, CDR2 FQNEAQ.

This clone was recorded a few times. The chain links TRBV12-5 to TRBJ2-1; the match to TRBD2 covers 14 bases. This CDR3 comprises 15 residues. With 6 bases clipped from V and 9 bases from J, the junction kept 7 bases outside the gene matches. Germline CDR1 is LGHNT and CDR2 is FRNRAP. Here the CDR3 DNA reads TGTGCTAGTGGGCCCGGGACTAGCGGGAGAGGTGAGCAGTTCTTC. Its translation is CASGPGTSGRGEQFF.

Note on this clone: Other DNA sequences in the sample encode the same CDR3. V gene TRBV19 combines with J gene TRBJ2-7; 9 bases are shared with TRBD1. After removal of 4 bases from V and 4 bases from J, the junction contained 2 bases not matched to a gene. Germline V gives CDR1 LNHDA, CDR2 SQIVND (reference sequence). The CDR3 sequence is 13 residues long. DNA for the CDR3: TGTGCCAGTAGTAGGGACAGGGCTTACGAGCAGTACTTC. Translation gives CASSRDRAYEQYF.

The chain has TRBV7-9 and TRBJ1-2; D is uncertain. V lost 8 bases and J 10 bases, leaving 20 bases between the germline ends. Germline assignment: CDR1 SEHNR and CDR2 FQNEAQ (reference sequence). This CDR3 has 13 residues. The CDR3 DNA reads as TGTGCCAGCTCTTTAGGAATGCTCCCCGCCTACACCTTC. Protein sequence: CASSLGMLPAYTF.

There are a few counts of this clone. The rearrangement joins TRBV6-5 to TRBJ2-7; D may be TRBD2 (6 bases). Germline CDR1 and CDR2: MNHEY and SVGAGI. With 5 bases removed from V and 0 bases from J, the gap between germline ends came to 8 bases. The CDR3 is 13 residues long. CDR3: CASSRTNSYEQYF. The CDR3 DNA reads TGTGCCAGCAGTAGGACTAACTCCTACGAGCAGTACTTC.

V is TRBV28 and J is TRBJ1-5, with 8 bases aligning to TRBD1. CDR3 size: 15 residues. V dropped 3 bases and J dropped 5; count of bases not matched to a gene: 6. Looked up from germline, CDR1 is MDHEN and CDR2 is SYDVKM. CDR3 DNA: TGTGCCAGCAGTTTCCCACGGACAGGGCATCAGCCCCAGCATTTT. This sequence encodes CASSFPRTGHQPQHF.

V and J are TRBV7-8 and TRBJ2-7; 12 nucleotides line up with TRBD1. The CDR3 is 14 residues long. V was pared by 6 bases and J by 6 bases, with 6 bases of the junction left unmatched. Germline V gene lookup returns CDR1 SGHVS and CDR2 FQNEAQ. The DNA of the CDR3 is TGTGCCAGCAGGTCGGGACAGGGGGCTGCCGAGCAGTACTTC. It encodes CASRSGQGAAEQYF.

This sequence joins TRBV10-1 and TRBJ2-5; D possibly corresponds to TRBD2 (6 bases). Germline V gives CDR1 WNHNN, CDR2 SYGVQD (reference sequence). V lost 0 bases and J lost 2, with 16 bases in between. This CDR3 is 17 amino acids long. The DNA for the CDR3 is TGCGCCAGCAGTGAGTCGGGAGCGGGTGCCCGACAAGAGACCCAGTACTTC. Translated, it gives CASSESGAGARQETQYF.

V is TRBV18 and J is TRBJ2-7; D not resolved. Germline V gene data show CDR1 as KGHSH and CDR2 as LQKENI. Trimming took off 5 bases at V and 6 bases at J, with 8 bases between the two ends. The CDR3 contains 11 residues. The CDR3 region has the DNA TGTGCCAGCTCAACTGAAAGCGAGCAGTACTTC. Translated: CASSTESEQYF.

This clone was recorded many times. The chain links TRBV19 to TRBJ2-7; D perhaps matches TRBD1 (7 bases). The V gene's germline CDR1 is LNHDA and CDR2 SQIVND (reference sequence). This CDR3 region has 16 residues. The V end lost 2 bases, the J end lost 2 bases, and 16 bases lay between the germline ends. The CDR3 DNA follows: TGTGCCAGTAGTATAACCGGCGGAGGGGGCGCCTACGAGCAGTACTTC. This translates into CASSITGGGGAYEQYF.

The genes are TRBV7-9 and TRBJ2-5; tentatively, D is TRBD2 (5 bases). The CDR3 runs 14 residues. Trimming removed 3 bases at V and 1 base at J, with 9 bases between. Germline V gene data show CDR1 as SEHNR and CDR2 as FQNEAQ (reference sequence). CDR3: CASSFEGTQETQYF. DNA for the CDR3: TGTGCCAGCAGCTTCGAGGGAACCCAAGAGACCCAGTACTTC.

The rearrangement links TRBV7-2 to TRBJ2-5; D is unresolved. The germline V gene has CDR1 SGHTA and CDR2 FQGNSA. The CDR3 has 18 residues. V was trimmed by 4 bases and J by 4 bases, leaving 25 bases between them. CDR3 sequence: CASSYDVFRPELTETQYF. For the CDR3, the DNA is TGTGCCAGCAGCTACGACGTATTCCGCCCGGAGTTGACAGAGACCCAGTACTTC.

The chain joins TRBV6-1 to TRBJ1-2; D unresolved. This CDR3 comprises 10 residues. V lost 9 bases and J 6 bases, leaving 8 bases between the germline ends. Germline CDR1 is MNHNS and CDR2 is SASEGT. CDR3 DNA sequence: TGTGCCAGGACATCCAATGGCTACACCTTC. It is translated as CARTSNGYTF.

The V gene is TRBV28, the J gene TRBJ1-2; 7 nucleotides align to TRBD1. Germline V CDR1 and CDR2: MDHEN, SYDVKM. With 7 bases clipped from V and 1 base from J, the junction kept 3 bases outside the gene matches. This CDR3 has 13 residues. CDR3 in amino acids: CASIRGHNYGYTF. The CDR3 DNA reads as TGTGCCAGCATTAGGGGGCATAACTATGGCTACACCTTC.

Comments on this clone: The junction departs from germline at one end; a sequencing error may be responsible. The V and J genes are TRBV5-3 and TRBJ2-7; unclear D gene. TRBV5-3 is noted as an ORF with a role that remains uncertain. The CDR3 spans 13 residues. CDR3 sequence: CASSLHGPYEQYF. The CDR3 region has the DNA TGTGCCAGCAGCTTGCACGGTCCTTACGAGCAGTACTTC.

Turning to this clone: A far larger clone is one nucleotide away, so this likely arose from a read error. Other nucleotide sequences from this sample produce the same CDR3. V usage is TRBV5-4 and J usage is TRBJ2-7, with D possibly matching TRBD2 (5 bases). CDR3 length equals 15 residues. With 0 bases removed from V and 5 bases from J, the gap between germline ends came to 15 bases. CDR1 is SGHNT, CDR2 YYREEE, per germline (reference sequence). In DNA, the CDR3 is TGTGCCAGCAGCTTGGGCGCTGGGGAGACAAACGAGCAGTACTTC. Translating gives CASSLGAGETNEQYF. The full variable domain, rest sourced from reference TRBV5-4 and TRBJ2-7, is ETGVTQSPTHLIKTRGQQVTLRCSSQSGHNTVSWYQQALGQGPQFIFQYYREEENGRGNFPPRFSGLQFPNYSSELNVNALELDDSALYLCASSLGAGETNEQYFGPGTRLTVT.

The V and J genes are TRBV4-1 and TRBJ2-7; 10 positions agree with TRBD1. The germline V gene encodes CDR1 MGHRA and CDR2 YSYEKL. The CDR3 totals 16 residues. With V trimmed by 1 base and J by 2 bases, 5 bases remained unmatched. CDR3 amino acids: CASSQVSGTGAYEQYF. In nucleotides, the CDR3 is TGCGCCAGCAGCCAAGTGTCCGGGACAGGGGCCTACGAGCAGTACTTC.

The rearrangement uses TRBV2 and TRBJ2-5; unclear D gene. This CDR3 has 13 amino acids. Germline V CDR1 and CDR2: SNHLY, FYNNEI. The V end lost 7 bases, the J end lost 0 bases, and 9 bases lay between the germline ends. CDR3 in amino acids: CASMPDNQETQYF. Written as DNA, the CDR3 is TGTGCCAGCATGCCCGACAACCAAGAGACCCAGTACTTC.

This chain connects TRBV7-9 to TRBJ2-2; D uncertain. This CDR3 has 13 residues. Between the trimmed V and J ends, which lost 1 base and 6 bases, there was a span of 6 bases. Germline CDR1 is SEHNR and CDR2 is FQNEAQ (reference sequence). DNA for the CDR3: TGTGCCAGCAGCTTAGAAAAGCCCGGGGAGCTGTTTTTT. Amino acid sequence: CASSLEKPGELFF.

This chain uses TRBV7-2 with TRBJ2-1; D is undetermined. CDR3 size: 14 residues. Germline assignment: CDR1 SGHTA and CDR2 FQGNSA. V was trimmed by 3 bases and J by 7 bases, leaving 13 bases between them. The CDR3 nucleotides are TGTGCCAGCAGCTTTGGCGCCTCTTTGAATGAGCAGTTCTTC. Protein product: CASSFGASLNEQFF.

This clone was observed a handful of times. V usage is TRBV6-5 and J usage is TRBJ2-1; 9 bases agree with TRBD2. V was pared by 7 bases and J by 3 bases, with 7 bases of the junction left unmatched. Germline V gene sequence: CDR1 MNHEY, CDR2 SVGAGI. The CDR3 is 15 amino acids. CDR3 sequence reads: CASTRGTSLYNEQFF. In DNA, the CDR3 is TGTGCCAGCACTAGAGGGACTAGCCTCTACAATGAGCAGTTCTTC.

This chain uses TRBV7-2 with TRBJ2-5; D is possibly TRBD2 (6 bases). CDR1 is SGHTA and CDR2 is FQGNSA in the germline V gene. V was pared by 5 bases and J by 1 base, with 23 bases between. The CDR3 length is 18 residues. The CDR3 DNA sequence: TGTGCCAGCAGCCTTAGAACCCCAAGGGGCGGGGTCCAAGAGACCCAGTACTTC. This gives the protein CASSLRTPRGGVQETQYF.

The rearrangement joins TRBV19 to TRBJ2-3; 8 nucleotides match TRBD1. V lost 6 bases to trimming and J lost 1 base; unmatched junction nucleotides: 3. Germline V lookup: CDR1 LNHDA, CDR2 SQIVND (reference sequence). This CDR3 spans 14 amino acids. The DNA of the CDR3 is TGTGCCAGTAGGGTGACAGGGGGCACAGATACGCAGTATTTT. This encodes CASRVTGGTDTQYF.